This TCR beta chain was obtained from a study of regulatory T cells in long-lasting Graves disease. The table lists this clonotype with many counts. The antigen is undetermined. As for time point: persistent/refractory GD, antithyroid drugs over 5 years with positive TRAb. PBMC-extracted RNA yielded the TCR library. Broader study findings: TCR diversity was lower in persistent than newly diagnosed Graves' disease.

The CDR3 has 15 residues. CDR1 is MNHEY and CDR2 is SMNVEV in the germline V gene (reference sequence). V was clipped by 5 bases and J by 7 bases, with 18 bases between them. TCR beta libraries were built with iRepertoire HTBI primers and Arm-PCR of CDR3 regions. In the source study's methods: Analysis of the samples identified approximately 63 TRBV and 14 TRBJ segments. One entry per CDR3 protein, called by TCRdb with MiXCR from the multiplex PCR reads. Clone size and V and J calls follow TCRdb, not the original study. The data hold roughly 450,000 distinct CDR3 sequences, with more than 20% observed a single time.

J is TRBJ2-1 and V is TRBV27; unclear D gene. The sample was peripheral blood mononuclear cells (PBMCs), taken when the disease was refractory, from a patient treated with antithyroid drugs. This TCR derives from a female donor with Graves disease. The CDR3 loop is CASSPYIKIRNEQFF. In nucleotides, the CDR3 is TGTGCCAGCAGTCCCTACATCAAAATCCGGAATGAGCAGTTCTTC.